This TCR beta chain was profiled in a study of blood T cell repertoires in COVID-19 (TCRdb year 2020). With respect to the entire study: Collaborator samples came from the United States, Italy and Spain and covered acute and convalescent phases of COVID-19. The material from the prospective study consisted of cDNA or gDNA derived from T cells, B-cell-depleted T cells, or PBMCs. Deeply sampled blood TCRbeta repertoires from subjects exposed to, actively infected with, or recovered from COVID-19 were included in the dataset. The repertoires were released in a freely available public database intended as a resource for research on the immune response to SARS-CoV-2. The samples were drawn from two sources: the first 160 participants of the ongoing ImmuneRACE study, and 1,254 subjects contributed by 6 global collaborators. The sample metadata nearly always contained a de-identified subject ID, COVID-19 status, age in years and sex. Where HLA class I and class II types were available, the types were taken from metadata supplied by the sample provider, not from assay-based typing. The study at large found these results: How much clinical and demographic metadata was included differed by source and by participant, and the metadata was provided uncurated.

TCRbeta CDR3 regions were amplified from genomic DNA using the immunoSEQ Assay, a bias-controlled multiplex PCR. The authors processed their data as follows. The number of nucleated cells in each sample was estimated from the amplification of reference gene primers within the assay. To quantify the absolute abundance of each unique TCRbeta CDR3 rearrangement, sequence reads were collapsed and filtered. For each sample, productive Simpson clonality was calculated by taking the square root of Simpson's diversity index across productive rearrangements. In TCRdb, the immuneACCESS table is reduced to in-frame sequences with V and J assigned. These tables do not hold every clone; where another copy was compared, an unresolved V gene accounts for under half, and the others remain unexplained. D and trimming come from the DNA, and the V and J calls and clone size come from that table. The sample table holds around 450,000 clones, of which 87% were seen once. Approximately 2% of the sample is taken by the ten largest.

With regard to this clone: Its antigen specificity is not known. Per-base qualities were not stored, and no clone one base away is much larger.

In the germline V gene, CDR1 corresponds to KGHDR and CDR2 to SFDVKD. V is reduced by 9 bases and J by 6 bases, leaving a spacing of 11 bases between them. Counted from cysteine to phenylalanine, this CDR3 has 12 amino acids. Kept here is only the CDR3 DNA, which spans 36 bases and is read in frame from base 1. Participants in the prospective study were enrolled through a virtual design, were aged about 18 to 90 years, and lived in approximately 24 United States geographic areas. Cohort assignment in the prospective study relied on participant-reported clinical history from a screening survey and a study questionnaire. In the prospective study, whole blood, serum and a nasopharyngeal or oropharyngeal swab were collected from each participant by mobile phlebotomists. Prospective study participants could optionally give additional blood draws and questionnaires over an approximately 2-month period. Blood samples from the prospective study were shipped frozen or at room temperature prior to DNA extraction.

The sample taken for sequencing was PBMCs or T cells enriched from blood (not recorded which). The TCR was taken from a woman between 18 and 29 years old with acute COVID-19. The rearrangement joined TRBV24-1 to TRBJ2-4; a weak D assignment points to TRBD2 (5 bases agree). The nucleotide sequence is given as TGTGCCACCTCCTATCGGGGAAACATTCAGTACTTC. The encoded protein is CATSYRGNIQYF.